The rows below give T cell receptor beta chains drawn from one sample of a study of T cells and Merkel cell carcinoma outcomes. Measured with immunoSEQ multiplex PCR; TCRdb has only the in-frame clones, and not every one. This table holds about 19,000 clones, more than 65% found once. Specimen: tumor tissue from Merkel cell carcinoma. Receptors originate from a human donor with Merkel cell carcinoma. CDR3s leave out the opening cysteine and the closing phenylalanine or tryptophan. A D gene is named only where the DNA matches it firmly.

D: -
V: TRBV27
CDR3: ASTSGGLGTEAF

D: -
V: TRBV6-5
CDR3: ASGEGYGNTEAF

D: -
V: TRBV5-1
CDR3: ASRITGSSTNPYEQY

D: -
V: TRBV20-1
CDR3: SARRGEKLF

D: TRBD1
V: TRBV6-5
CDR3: ASTRGQKNTEAF

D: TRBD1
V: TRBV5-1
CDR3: ASSLEGHRGQYEQY

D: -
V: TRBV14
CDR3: ASSQWGSNTEAF

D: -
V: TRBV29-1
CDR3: TVWAYGADTQY

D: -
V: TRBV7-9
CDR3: ASSLQGRGTGELF

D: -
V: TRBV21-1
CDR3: ASSYWDGYGYT

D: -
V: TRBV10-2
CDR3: ASSESTTGELF

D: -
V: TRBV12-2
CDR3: ASRLKGPRGKLF

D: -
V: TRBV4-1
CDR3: ASSQEGWGPGDTQY

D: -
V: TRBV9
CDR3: ASSVDSRGRNTEAF

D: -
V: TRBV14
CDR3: ASSQVTGAWLDTQY

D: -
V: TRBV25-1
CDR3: ASSGGGQPQH

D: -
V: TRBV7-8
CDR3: ASSPGGINEQY

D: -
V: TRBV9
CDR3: ASSVDNISEQF

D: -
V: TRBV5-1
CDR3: ASSLAGMNTEAF

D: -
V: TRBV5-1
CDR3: ASSLRFGSGNNSPLH

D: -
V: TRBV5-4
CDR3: ASSSSYEQY

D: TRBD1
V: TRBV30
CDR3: AFPTGTDNQPQH

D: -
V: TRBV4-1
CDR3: ASSPRGQPGRGYEQY

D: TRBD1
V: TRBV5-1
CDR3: ASSLTGGNQPQH

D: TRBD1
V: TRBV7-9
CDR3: ASSPTGGRQPQH

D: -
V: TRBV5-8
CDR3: ASSFRAGMVYEQY

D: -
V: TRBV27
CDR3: ASSLRAATEAF

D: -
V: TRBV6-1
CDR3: ASSETANSPLH

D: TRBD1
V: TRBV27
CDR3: ASKDRDSLDYEQY

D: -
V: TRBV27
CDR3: ASSHRRANVLT

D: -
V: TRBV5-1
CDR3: VSSLIRGPGNTIY

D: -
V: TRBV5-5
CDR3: ASSALEKYQPQH